This T cell receptor beta chain was recovered during a study of blood T cell repertoires in COVID-19. Libraries were prepared by immunoSEQ multiplex PCR; TCRdb keeps only in-frame clonotypes and omits some of them. The table lists more than 350,000 clones, over 75% of them singletons. This clone was seen a single time. CDR3 length: 13 residues. The germline CDR1 and CDR2 sequences are WSHSY and SAAADI. V gave up 8 bases and J gave up 1 base, with 10 bases separating them. The V gene is TRBV10-2, the J gene TRBJ2-3; tentative D call: TRBD2 (5 bases). The TCR comes from a woman under 40 with COVID-19, enrolled during active disease. Specimen: peripheral blood. The CDR3 protein is CASRERGTDTQYF. In DNA, the CDR3 is TGCGCCAGCCGGGAAAGGGGCACAGATACGCAGTATTTT.